The rows below give T cell receptor beta chains drawn from one sample of a study of cytotoxic CD8 clonotypes in ibrutinib-treated CLL. Using immunoSEQ multiplex PCR, the repertoire was profiled, and TCRdb retains in-frame clones only, with some absent. Of roughly 250,000 clones in the sample, around 70% were seen once. Sequencing used PBMCs, obtained after 24 months of ibrutinib treatment. All receptors derive from a human donor with chronic lymphocytic leukemia. The CDR3 runs from the conserved cysteine through the conserved F or W. The D gene is left open where the match is weak. Only some rows state a clone size, as once, few, many or a class for expanded clones.

abundance	d_gene	v_gene	j_gene	len	CDR3aa	CDR3nt
-	-	TRBV2	TRBJ1-1	11	CASSEYSEAFF	TGTGCCAGCAGTGAGTACAGCGAAGCTTTCTTT
-	TRBD1	TRBV4-1	TRBJ2-5	18	CASSPGTAEPILSETQYF	TGCGCCAGCAGCCCAGGGACAGCGGAACCGATATTATCGGAGACCCAGTACTTC
-	-	TRBV27	TRBJ2-5	13	CASRKTGRETQYF	TGTGCCAGCAGAAAGACAGGGAGGGAGACCCAGTACTTC
-	-	TRBV6-6	TRBJ2-3	12	CASSLWADYLYF	TGTGCCAGCAGTCTATGGGCCGACTACCTGTATTTT
few	-	TRBV5-1	TRBJ2-3	14	CASSRAGETDTQYF	TGCGCCAGCAGCCGAGCCGGGGAAACAGATACGCAGTATTTT
few	-	TRBV19	TRBJ1-2	13	CATFPRDVYGYTF	TGTGCCACCTTTCCCCGGGACGTCTATGGCTACACCTTC
-	-	TRBV27	TRBJ2-3	14	CASRKSRTRDTQYF	TGTGCCAGCCGCAAAAGTCGGACGAGAGATACGCAGTATTTT
-	-	TRBV19	TRBJ1-1	13	CASSRRVNTEAFF	TGTGCCAGTAGTCGACGGGTTAACACTGAAGCTTTCTTT
-	TRBD2	TRBV29-1	TRBJ2-7	14	CSVLGTSGSYEQYF	TGCAGCGTTCTCGGGACTAGCGGTTCCTACGAGCAGTACTTC
-	TRBD2	TRBV4-2	TRBJ2-3	17	CASSQALAGGRADTQYF	TGTGCCAGCAGCCAAGCGCTAGCGGGAGGAAGGGCAGATACGCAGTATTTT
-	-	TRBV28	TRBJ2-7	13	CASSIRGGYEQYF	TGTGCCAGCAGTATAAGGGGTGGCTACGAGCAGTACTTC
-	TRBD1	TRBV29-1	TRBJ2-2	14	CSVVTGLNTGELFF	TGCAGCGTTGTGACAGGGCTAAACACCGGGGAGCTGTTTTTT
-	TRBD2	TRBV4-2	TRBJ2-3	17	CASSRTRSREHSDTQYF	TGTGCCAGCAGCCGGACTAGAAGTCGGGAGCACTCAGATACGCAGTATTTT
-	-	TRBV5-4	TRBJ2-1	12	CASSLALSEQFF	TGTGCCAGCAGCTTGGCCCTATCTGAGCAGTTCTTC
few	-	TRBV29-1	TRBJ2-6	13	CSVVLVGANVLTF	TGCAGCGTTGTTCTGGTCGGGGCCAACGTCCTGACTTTC
medium-sized	-	TRBV11-1	TRBJ1-3	12	CASSLSVNTIYF	TGTGCCAGCAGCCTTAGCGTAAACACCATATATTTT
-	-	TRBV28	TRBJ2-5	13	CASSQKGQETQYF	TGTGCCAGCAGCCAAAAGGGTCAAGAGACCCAGTACTTC
few	-	TRBV20-1	TRBJ2-7	11	CSAKPENEQYF	TGCAGTGCTAAACCGGAGAACGAGCAGTACTTC
few	-	TRBV7-9	TRBJ2-7	14	CASSLMASGGEQYF	TGTGCCAGCAGCTTAATGGCTAGTGGTGGCGAGCAGTACTTC
-	-	TRBV4-1	TRBJ2-7	13	CASSLTDYDEQYF	TGCGCCAGCAGCCTAACGGACTATGACGAGCAGTACTTC
-	-	TRBV2	TRBJ2-3	14	CASSEGTYTDTQYF	TGTGCCAGCAGTGAAGGGACCTACACAGATACGCAGTATTTT
-	-	TRBV5-4	TRBJ2-3	15	CASSIVGLSTDTQYF	TGTGCCAGCAGCATTGTAGGACTAAGCACAGATACGCAGTATTTT
-	-	TRBV4-3	TRBJ1-5	15	CASSQDRNSNQPQHF	TGCGCCAGCAGCCAAGACAGAAATAGCAATCAGCCCCAGCATTTT
-	TRBD2	TRBV19	TRBJ2-1	13	CASGLAVGNEQFF	TGTGCCAGTGGGCTAGCGGTTGGGAATGAGCAGTTCTTC
-	-	TRBV7-2	TRBJ2-7	13	CASSQLGFGEQYF	TGCGCCAGCAGCCAATTGGGGTTCGGCGAGCAGTACTTC
-	TRBD1	TRBV7-9	TRBJ1-4	17	CASSLGTGGATNEKLFF	TGTGCCAGCAGCTTGGGCACAGGGGGCGCAACTAATGAAAAACTGTTTTTT
-	-	TRBV6-5	TRBJ2-6	14	CASGKNGGANVLTF	TGTGCCAGCGGAAAAAACGGTGGGGCCAACGTCCTGACTTTC
-	TRBD1	TRBV7-7	TRBJ2-5	16	CASSPSRTGGTETQYF	TGTGCTAGCAGCCCAAGTAGGACAGGAGGAACAGAGACCCAGTACTTC
-	-	TRBV7-3	TRBJ2-5	14	CASSPGGLGETQYF	TGTGCCAGCAGCCCAGGGGGGCTGGGAGAGACCCAGTACTTC
-	TRBD1	TRBV2	TRBJ1-6	15	CASEDRDSVPSPLHF	TGTGCCAGCGAGGACAGGGACTCGGTACCGTCACCCCTCCACTTT
-	TRBD2	TRBV7-2	TRBJ2-1	18	CASSTKLAGGVSYNEQFF	TGTGCCAGCAGCACCAAGCTAGCGGGAGGAGTATCCTACAATGAGCAGTTCTTC
-	TRBD2	TRBV4-3	TRBJ2-3	19	CASSQDILRASGSGDTQYF	TGCGCCAGCAGCCAAGATATTCTACGTGCTAGCGGGAGTGGGGATACGCAGTATTTT
-	TRBD2	TRBV19	TRBJ2-7	15	CASSPRLAGSYEQYF	TGTGCCAGTAGTCCCCGGCTAGCGGGATCCTACGAGCAGTACTTC
-	-	TRBV6-5	TRBJ2-2	13	CASSYSSTGELFF	TGTGCCAGCAGTTACTCTTCCACCGGGGAGCTGTTTTTT
-	-	TRBV4-1	TRBJ2-3	17	CASSLKAGRDSTDTQYF	TGCGCCAGCAGCCTAAAGGCGGGGCGGGATAGCACAGATACGCAGTATTTT
-	TRBD1	TRBV29-1	TRBJ2-7	12	CSVVQGAYEQYF	TGCAGCGTTGTACAGGGGGCCTACGAGCAGTACTTC
-	-	TRBV30	TRBJ2-1	12	CAWRSTSYEQFF	TGTGCCTGGAGATCCACTAGCTATGAGCAGTTCTTC
once	-	TRBV29-1	TRBJ2-3	11	CSVVTADTQYF	TGCAGCGTTGTTACAGCAGATACGCAGTATTTT